The rows below give T cell receptor beta chains drawn from one sample of a study of T cell responses to AZD1222 COVID-19 vaccine. The assay was immunoSEQ multiplex PCR, and TCRdb's table has in-frame clones only and misses some. The sample includes over 100,000 clones, roughly 88% of them seen just once. The material was peripheral blood, obtained on day 0 of AZD1222 vaccination. Receptor source: an adult in good health. CDR3s include the opening cysteine and the closing phenylalanine or tryptophan. A D gene is named only where the DNA matches it firmly. Clone size, where shown, is once, few, many, or a class for clones that have expanded.

TRBV18	-	TRBD2	TRBJ2-2	CASSPNSGLAATGELFF	TGTGCCAGCTCACCGAATTCGGGACTAGCGGCCACCGGGGAGCTGTTTTTT
TRBV27	-	-	TRBJ1-1	CASSLRENTEAFF	TGTGCCAGCAGTTTGCGGGAGAACACTGAAGCTTTCTTT
TRBV27	-	-	TRBJ2-3	CASSLRRSLSTDTQYF	TGTGCCAGCAGTTTAAGGCGGAGTCTTTCCACAGATACGCAGTATTTT
TRBV30	-	-	TRBJ2-4	CAWSSWGAMHIQYF	TGTGCCTGGTCAAGTTGGGGGGCGATGCACATTCAGTACTTC
TRBV7-8	-	-	TRBJ1-5	CASSNSREPQHF	TGTGCCAGCAGCAACTCGAGGGAGCCCCAGCATTTT
TRBV9	-	-	TRBJ1-1	CASSFRGQNTEAFF	TGTGCCAGCAGCTTCCGGGGACAGAACACTGAAGCTTTCTTT
TRBV27	-	-	TRBJ1-1	CASSLRGSEAFF	TGTGCCAGCAGTTTACGGGGATCTGAAGCTTTCTTT
TRBV7-2	few	-	TRBJ2-1	CASSLLFRRRGYNEQFF	TGTGCCAGCAGCTTACTATTCAGACGTCGAGGGTACAATGAGCAGTTCTTC
TRBV6-1	-	-	TRBJ1-1	CASSEWNTEAFF	TGTGCCAGCAGTGAGTGGAACACTGAAGCTTTCTTT
TRBV27	few	-	TRBJ1-6	CASSLPGKGPLHF	TGTGCCAGCAGTTTACCCGGGAAAGGGCCCCTCCACTTT
TRBV6-5	-	-	TRBJ2-2	CASSQGYNTGELFF	TGTGCCAGCAGTCAGGGGTACAACACCGGGGAGCTGTTTTTT
TRBV4-2	-	TRBD1	TRBJ1-4	CASSQETGNTNEKLFF	TGTGCCAGCAGCCAAGAGACAGGGAATACTAATGAAAAACTGTTTTTT
TRBV11-2	-	-	TRBJ1-1	CASSLATGRHTEAFF	TGTGCCAGCAGCTTAGCAACAGGGAGGCACACTGAAGCTTTCTTT
TRBV13	-	-	TRBJ2-7	CASRRQGGPYEQYF	TGTGCCAGCAGGCGACAGGGAGGCCCCTACGAGCAGTACTTC
TRBV3-1/TRBV3-2	-	-	TRBJ1-5	CASSLGVGNQPQHF	TGTGCCAGCAGCCTTGGGGTCGGCAATCAGCCCCAGCATTTT
TRBV7-2	-	-	TRBJ1-4	CASSLGWGMGEKLFF	TGTGCCAGCAGCTTAGGGTGGGGGATGGGAGAAAAACTGTTTTTT
TRBV11-2	-	-	TRBJ1-1	CASSFNLNTEAFF	TGTGCCAGCAGCTTCAATTTGAACACTGAAGCTTTCTTT
TRBV19	-	TRBD1	TRBJ2-5	CASSPRTGRETQYF	TGTGCCAGTAGTCCCAGGACAGGGAGAGAGACCCAGTACTTC
TRBV7-2	-	-	TRBJ2-3	CASNYYKGTDTQYF	TGTGCCAGCAACTATTATAAGGGCACAGATACGCAGTATTTT
TRBV5-4	-	-	TRBJ2-7	CASSPRPDRGSYEQYF	TGTGCCAGCAGCCCCCGACCTGATCGGGGCTCCTACGAGCAGTACTTC
TRBV18	-	-	TRBJ2-7	CASSPSGSPYAEQYF	TGTGCCAGCTCACCAAGCGGCAGCCCCTATGCCGAGCAGTACTTC
TRBV28	-	-	TRBJ2-3	CASTLGGSGDTQYF	TGTGCCAGCACCCTTGGGGGTTCGGGAGATACGCAGTATTTT
TRBV5-6	-	-	TRBJ1-4	CASSFWTDATNEKLFF	TGTGCCAGCAGCTTTTGGACAGATGCAACTAATGAAAAACTGTTTTTT
TRBV18	-	TRBD1	TRBJ2-6	CASSRNGQGYGANVLTF	TGTGCCAGCTCACGAAACGGACAGGGATATGGGGCCAACGTCCTGACTTTC
TRBV5-1	-	-	TRBJ1-5	CASSPDGNSNQPQHF	TGCGCCAGCAGCCCGGACGGTAATAGCAATCAGCCCCAGCATTTT
TRBV19	-	-	TRBJ1-1	CASHGTPNTEAFF	TGTGCCAGCCACGGGACCCCGAACACTGAAGCTTTCTTT
TRBV5-1	once	-	TRBJ1-3	CASSLVASGKDGNTIYF	TGCGCCAGCAGCTTGGTTGCCAGCGGTAAGGATGGAAACACCATATATTTT
TRBV6-2/TRBV6-3	-	-	TRBJ2-2	CASSTLAGELFF	TGTGCCAGCAGTACCCTCGCCGGGGAGCTGTTTTTT
TRBV11-2	-	-	TRBJ1-6	CASSLYQGSPYNSPLHF	TGTGCCAGCAGCTTGTACCAGGGGAGTCCCTATAATTCACCCCTCCACTTT
TRBV27	once	TRBD1	TRBJ2-7	CASSLSLGQGARTYEQYF	TGTGCCAGCAGTTTATCGTTAGGACAGGGGGCGCGAACCTACGAGCAGTACTTC
TRBV4-2	-	-	TRBJ1-1	CASSQELGRGDTEAFF	TGTGCCAGCAGCCAAGAGCTGGGACGCGGAGACACTGAAGCTTTCTTT
TRBV2	-	-	TRBJ1-5	CASSEAAGYQPQHF	TGTGCCAGCAGTGAAGCTGCGGGGTATCAGCCCCAGCATTTT
TRBV7-9	-	TRBD1	TRBJ1-2	CASSHSGQGHYGYTF	TGTGCCAGCAGCCATTCGGGACAGGGACACTATGGCTACACCTTC
TRBV18	-	-	TRBJ2-1	CASSPPTVNNEQFF	TGTGCCAGCTCACCACCGACAGTCAACAATGAGCAGTTCTTC
TRBV2	-	-	TRBJ1-2	CASTRTASYGYTF	TGTGCCAGCACTAGGACAGCCAGCTATGGCTACACCTTC
TRBV9	-	-	TRBJ1-1	CASSVAPNTEAFF	TGTGCCAGCAGCGTAGCCCCGAACACTGAAGCTTTCTTT
TRBV7-2	-	TRBD2	TRBJ2-5	CASSSSGTSGETQYF	TGTGCCAGCAGCTCGTCCGGGACTAGCGGAGAGACCCAGTACTTC
TRBV9	-	-	TRBJ1-2	CASSPTGNYGYTF	TGTGCCAGCAGCCCTACAGGGAACTATGGCTACACCTTC
TRBV24-1	-	-	TRBJ1-1	CATSAVTGAEAFF	TGTGCCACCAGTGCTGTGACTGGGGCTGAAGCTTTCTTT
TRBV6-5	-	-	TRBJ1-1	CASSRGTHTEAFF	TGTGCCAGCAGCCGCGGGACTCACACTGAAGCTTTCTTT